This TCR beta chain was sequenced for a study of vaccination and CD4 T cells after COVID-19. Study as a whole: Stimulation of cells relied on overlapping spike peptides derived from SARS-CoV-2, HCoV-NL63, HCoV-OC43 and HCoV-229E.

The table lists this clonotype with a few counts. As yet, its antigen is unknown. Treatment indicated: roughly 10-day PBMC culture with coronavirus spike peptide pools or control peptides (ViraFEST assay). There are 14 residues in the CDR3. Trimming took 4 bases from V and 6 from J, leaving 16 bases between them. The germline V gene has CDR1 DFQATT and CDR2 SNEGSKA (reference sequence). An Oncomine TCR Beta short-read assay was used to sequence the DNA from cultured CD4+ T cells. TCRdb recomputed calls from the PCR reads with MiXCR, one row per CDR3 protein. The data hold roughly 12,000 distinct CDR3 sequences, with 50% to 55% observed a single time.

Sequenced material: CD4+ T cells from blood, cultured in vitro. This rearrangement joins TRBV20-1 to TRBJ2-1; no reliable D call. The TCR sequence derives from a human donor who had recovered from COVID-19. CDR3 region: CSANRQVQFNEQFF. CDR3 nucleotides: TGCAGTGCTAATCGTCAGGTACAATTCAATGAGCAGTTCTTC.